This TCR beta chain was identified in a study of cytomegalovirus exposure and HLA in healthy donors. Germline values: CDR1 SNHLY, CDR2 FYNNEI. V trimming: 3 bases; J trimming: 6 bases; junction bases outside the gene matches: 3. The CDR3 has 14 residues. The PCR contained 60 Vbeta and 13 Jbeta primers. Using immunoSEQ multiplex PCR, the repertoire was profiled, and TCRdb retains in-frame clones only, with some absent. The data contain 100,000 to 150,000 clones, approximately 10% of them seen just once; the ten biggest clones take up 4.5% to 5%. For this clone: The antigen is not known.

The study's findings and limits: Later analysis revealed greater clonal expansion in HLA-associated TCR beta chains than in equally common others. It was 164 TCR beta chains that were listed as cytomegalovirus-associated.

This chain uses TRBV2 with TRBJ2-1; 9 positions match TRBD2. The sequence came from a woman under 30 in good health and CMV-seropositive. Input material: PBMCs. The CDR3 is CASSDLAGVNEQFF. Written as DNA, the CDR3 is TGTGCCAGCAGTGATTTAGCGGGAGTCAATGAGCAGTTCTTC.